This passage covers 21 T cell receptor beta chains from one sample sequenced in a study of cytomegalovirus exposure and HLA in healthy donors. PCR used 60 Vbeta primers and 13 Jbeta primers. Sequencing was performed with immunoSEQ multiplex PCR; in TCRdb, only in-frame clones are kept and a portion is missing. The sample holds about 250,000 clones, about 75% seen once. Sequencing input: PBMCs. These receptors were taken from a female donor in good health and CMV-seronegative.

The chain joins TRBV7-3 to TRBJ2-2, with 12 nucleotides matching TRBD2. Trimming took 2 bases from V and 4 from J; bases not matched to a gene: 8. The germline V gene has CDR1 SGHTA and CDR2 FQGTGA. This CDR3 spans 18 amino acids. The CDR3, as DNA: TGTGCCAGCAGCTTACTAGCGGGAGGGCCGGGAGTCACCGGGGAGCTGTTTTTT. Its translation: CASSLLAGGPGVTGELFF.

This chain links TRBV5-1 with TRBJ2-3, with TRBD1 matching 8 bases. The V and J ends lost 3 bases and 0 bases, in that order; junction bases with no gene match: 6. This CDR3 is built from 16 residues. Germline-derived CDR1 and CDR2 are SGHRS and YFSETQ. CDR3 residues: CASSSGQGASTDTQYF. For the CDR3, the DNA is TGCGCCAGCAGCTCGGGCCAGGGGGCGAGCACAGATACGCAGTATTTT.

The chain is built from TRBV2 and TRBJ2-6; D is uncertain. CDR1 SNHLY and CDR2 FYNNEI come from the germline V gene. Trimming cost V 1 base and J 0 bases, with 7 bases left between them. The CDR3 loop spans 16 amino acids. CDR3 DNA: TGTGCCAGCAGTGAAGGAAGGAGCTCTGGGGCCAACGTCCTGACTTTC. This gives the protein CASSEGRSSGANVLTF.

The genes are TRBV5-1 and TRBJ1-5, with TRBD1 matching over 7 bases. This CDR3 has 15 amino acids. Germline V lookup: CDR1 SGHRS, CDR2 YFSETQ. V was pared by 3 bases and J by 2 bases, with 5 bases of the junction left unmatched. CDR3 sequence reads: CASSSDGQGNQPQHF. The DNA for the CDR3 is TGCGCCAGCAGCTCCGACGGACAGGGCAATCAGCCCCAGCATTTT.

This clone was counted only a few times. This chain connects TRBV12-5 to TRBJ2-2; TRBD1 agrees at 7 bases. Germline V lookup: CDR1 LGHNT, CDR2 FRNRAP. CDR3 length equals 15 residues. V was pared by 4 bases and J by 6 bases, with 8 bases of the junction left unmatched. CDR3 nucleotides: TGTGCTAGTGGTTCCACGACAGGGTCTCCCGGGGAGCTGTTTTTT. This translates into CASGSTTGSPGELFF.

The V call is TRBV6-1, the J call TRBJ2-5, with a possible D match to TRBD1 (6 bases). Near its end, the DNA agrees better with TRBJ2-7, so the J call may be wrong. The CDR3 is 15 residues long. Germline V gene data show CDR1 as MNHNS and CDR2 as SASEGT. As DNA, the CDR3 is TGTGCCAGCAGTGAAGCGGGAGAGGGGGCCTACGAGCAGTACTTC. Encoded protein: CASSEAGEGAYEQYF.

CDR3 sequence (DNA): TGTGCCATCAGTGAGTCACAGGGGCAAACCTACGAGCAGTACTTC. It specifies CAISESQGQTYEQYF. The chain carries TRBV10-3 and TRBJ2-5; 7 bases match TRBD1. Near its end, the DNA agrees better with TRBJ2-7, so the J call may be wrong. Looked up from germline, CDR1 is ENHRY and CDR2 is SYGVKD. The CDR3 contains 15 residues.

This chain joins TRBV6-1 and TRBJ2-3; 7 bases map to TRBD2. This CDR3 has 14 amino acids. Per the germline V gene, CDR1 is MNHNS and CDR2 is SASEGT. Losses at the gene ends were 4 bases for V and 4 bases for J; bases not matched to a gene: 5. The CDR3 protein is CASSGTSRADTQYF. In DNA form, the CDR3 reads TGTGCCAGCAGTGGGACTAGTAGGGCAGATACGCAGTATTTT.

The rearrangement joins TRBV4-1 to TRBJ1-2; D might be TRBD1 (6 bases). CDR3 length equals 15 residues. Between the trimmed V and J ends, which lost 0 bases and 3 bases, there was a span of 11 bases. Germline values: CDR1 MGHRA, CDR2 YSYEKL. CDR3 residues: CASSQEGQIYYGYTF. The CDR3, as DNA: TGCGCCAGCAGCCAAGAAGGACAGATTTACTATGGCTACACCTTC.

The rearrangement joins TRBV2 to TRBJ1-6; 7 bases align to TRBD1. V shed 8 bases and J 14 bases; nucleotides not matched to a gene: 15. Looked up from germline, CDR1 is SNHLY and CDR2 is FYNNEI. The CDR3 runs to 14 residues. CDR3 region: CASGARQGRGALHF. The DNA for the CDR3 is TGTGCCAGCGGAGCCCGACAGGGACGAGGGGCCCTCCACTTT.

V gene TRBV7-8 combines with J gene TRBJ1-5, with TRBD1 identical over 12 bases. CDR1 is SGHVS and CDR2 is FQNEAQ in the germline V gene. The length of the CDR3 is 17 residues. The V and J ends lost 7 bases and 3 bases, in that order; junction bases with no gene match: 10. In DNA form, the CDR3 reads TGTGCCAGCACCCGGGACAGGGGGCCCCCCTTCAATCAGCCCCAGCATTTT. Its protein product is CASTRDRGPPFNQPQHF.

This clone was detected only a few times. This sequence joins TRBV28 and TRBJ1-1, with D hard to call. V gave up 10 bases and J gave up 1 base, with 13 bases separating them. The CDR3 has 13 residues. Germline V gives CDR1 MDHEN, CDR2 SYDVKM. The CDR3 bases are TGTGCCACCCGTACATCCACGAACACTGAAGCTTTCTTT. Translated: CATRTSTNTEAFF.

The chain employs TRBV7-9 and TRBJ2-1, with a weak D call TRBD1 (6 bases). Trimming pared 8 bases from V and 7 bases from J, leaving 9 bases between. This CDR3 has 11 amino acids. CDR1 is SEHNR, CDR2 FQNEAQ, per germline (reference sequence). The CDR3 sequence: CASGGINEQFF. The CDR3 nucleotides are TGTGCCAGCGGGGGCATAAATGAGCAGTTCTTC.

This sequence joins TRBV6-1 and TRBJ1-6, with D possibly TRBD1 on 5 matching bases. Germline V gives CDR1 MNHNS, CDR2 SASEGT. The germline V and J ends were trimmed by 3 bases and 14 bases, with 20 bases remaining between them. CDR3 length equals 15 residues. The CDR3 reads CASSDPRALSRTLHF. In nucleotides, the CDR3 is TGTGCCAGCAGTGACCCCAGGGCTCTCTCTCGCACCCTCCACTTT.

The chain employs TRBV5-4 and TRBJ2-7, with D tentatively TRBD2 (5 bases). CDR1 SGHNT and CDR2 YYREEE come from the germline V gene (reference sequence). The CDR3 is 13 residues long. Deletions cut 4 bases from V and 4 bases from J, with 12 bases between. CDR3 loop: CASSRGRDYEQYF. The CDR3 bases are TGTGCCAGCAGCCGGGGTCGGGATTACGAGCAGTACTTC. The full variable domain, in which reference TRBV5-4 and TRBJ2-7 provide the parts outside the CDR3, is ETGVTQSPTHLIKTRGQQVTLRCSSQSGHNTVSWYQQALGQGPQFIFQYYREEENGRGNFPPRFSGLQFPNYSSELNVNALELDDSALYLCASSRGRDYEQYFGPGTRLTVT.

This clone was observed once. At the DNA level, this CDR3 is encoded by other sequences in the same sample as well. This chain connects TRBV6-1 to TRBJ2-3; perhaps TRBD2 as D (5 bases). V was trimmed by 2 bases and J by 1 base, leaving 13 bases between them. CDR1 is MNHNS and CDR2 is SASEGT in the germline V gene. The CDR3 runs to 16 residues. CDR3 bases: TGTGCCAGCAGTGAATTCCCGGGGATTGGCACAGATACGCAGTATTTT. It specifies CASSEFPGIGTDTQYF.

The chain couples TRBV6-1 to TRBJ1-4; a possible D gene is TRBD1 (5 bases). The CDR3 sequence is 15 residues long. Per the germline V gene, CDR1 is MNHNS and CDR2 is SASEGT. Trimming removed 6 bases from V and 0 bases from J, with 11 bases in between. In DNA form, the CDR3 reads TGTGCCAGCAGGAAGGGGCCAGCAACTAATGAAAAACTGTTTTTT. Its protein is CASRKGPATNEKLFF.

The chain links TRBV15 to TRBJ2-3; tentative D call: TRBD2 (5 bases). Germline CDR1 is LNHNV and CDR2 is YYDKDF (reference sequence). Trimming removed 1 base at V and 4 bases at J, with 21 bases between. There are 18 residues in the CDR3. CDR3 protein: CATSRAPAGTNSADTQYF. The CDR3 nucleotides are TGTGCCACCAGCAGAGCCCCGGCGGGCACAAACTCAGCAGATACGCAGTATTTT.

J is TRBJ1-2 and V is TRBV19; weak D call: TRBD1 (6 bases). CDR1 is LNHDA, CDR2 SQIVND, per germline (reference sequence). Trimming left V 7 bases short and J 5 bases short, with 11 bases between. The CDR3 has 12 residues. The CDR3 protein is CASTGQTYGYTF. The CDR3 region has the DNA TGTGCCAGTACCGGACAGACTTATGGCTACACCTTC. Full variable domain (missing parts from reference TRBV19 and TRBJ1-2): DGGITQSPKYLFRKEGQNVTLSCEQNLNHDAMYWYRQDPGQGLRLIYYSQIVNDFQKGDIAEGYSVSREKKESFPLTVTSAQKNPTAFYLCASTGQTYGYTFGSGTRLTVV.

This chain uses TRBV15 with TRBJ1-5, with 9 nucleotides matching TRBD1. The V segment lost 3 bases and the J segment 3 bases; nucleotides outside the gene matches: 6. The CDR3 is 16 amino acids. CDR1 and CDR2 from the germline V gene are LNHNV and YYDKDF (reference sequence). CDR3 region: CATSRSGTGNNQPQHF. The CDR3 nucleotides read TGTGCCACCAGCAGGTCCGGGACAGGGAACAATCAGCCCCAGCATTTT.

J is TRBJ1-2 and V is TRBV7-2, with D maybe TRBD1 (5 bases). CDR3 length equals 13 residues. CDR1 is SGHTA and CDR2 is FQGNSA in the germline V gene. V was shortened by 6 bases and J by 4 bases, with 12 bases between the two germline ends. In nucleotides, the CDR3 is TGTGCCAGCAGTCGCACAGGTTTCTATGGCTACACCTTC. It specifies CASSRTGFYGYTF.